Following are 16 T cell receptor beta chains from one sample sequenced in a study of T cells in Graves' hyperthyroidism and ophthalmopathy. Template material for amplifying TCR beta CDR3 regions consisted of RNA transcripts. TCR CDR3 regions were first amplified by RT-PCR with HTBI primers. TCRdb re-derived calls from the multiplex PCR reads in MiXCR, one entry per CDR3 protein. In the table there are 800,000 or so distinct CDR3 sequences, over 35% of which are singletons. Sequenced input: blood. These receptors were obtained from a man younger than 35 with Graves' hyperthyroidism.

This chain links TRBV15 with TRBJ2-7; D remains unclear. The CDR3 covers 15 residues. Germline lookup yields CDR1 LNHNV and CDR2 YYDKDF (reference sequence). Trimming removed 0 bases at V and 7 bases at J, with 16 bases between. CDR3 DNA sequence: TGTGCCACCAGCAGAGATTGGCAGGATGTGCATGAGCAGTACTTC. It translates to CATSRDWQDVHEQYF.

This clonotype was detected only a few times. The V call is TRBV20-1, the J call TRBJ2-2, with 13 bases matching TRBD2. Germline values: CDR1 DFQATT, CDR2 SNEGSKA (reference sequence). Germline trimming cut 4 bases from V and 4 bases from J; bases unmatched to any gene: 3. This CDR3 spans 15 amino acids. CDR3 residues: CSAITSGRGTGELFF. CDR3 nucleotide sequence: TGCAGTGCTATCACTAGCGGGAGGGGCACCGGGGAGCTGTTTTTT.

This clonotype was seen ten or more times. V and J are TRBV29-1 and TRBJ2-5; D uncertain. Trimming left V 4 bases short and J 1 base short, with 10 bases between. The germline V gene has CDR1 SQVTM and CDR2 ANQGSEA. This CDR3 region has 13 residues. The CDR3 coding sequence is TGCAGCGTTGTTGGCTACCCCCAAGAGACCCAGTACTTC. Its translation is CSVVGYPQETQYF.

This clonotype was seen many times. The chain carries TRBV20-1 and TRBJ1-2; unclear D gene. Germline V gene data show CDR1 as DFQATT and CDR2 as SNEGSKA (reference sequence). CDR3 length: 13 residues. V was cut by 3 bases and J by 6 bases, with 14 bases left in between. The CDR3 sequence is CSARVSLQDGYTF. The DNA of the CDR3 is TGCAGTGCTAGGGTCTCCCTCCAAGATGGCTACACCTTC.

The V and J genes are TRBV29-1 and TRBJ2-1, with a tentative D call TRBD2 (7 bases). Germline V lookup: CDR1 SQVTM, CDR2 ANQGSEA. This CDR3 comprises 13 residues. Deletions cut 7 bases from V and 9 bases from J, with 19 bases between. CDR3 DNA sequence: TGCAGCGCTGTATGGGGGGGGGCAGGTGAGCAGTTCTTC. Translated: CSAVWGGAGEQFF.

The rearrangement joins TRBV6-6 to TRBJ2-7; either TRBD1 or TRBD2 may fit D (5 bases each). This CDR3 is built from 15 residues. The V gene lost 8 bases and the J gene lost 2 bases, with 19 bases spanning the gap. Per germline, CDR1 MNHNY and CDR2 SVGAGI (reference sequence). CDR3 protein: CASLFRDGSTYEQYF. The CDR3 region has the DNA TGTGCCAGCCTATTCCGGGACGGTTCAACCTACGAGCAGTACTTC.

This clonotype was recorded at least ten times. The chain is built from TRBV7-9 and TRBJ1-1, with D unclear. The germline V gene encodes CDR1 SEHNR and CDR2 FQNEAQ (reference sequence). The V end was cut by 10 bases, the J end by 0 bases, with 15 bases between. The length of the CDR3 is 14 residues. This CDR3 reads CATCPAQLNTEAFF. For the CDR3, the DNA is TGTGCCACCTGCCCGGCACAGCTGAACACTGAAGCTTTCTTT.

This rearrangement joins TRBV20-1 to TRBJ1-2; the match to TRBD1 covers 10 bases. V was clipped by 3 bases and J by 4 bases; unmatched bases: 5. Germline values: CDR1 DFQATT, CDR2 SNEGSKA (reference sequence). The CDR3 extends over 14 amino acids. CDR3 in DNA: TGCAGTGCTAGCGGGACAGGGGCAGGCTATGGCTACACCTTC. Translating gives CSASGTGAGYGYTF.

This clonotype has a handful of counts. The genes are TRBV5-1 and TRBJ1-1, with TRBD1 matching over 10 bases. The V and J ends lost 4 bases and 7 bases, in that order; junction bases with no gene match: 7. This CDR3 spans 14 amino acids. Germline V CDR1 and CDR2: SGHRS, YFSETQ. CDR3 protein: CASSLGQGNDEAFF. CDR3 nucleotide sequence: TGCGCCAGCAGCCTGGGACAGGGGAATGATGAAGCTTTCTTT.

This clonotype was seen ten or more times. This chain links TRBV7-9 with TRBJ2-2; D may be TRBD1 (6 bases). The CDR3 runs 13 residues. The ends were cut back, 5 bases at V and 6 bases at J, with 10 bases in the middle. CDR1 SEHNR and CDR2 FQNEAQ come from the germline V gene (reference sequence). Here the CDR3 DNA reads TGTGCCAGCAGCATCACAGGGTCCGGGGAGCTGTTTTTT. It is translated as CASSITGSGELFF. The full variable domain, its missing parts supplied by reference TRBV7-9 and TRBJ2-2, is DTGVSQNPRHKITKRGQNVTFRCDPISEHNRLYWYRQTLGQGPEFLTYFQNEAQLEKSRLLSDRFSAERPKGSFSTLEIQRTEQGDSAMYLCASSITGSGELFFGEGSRLTVL.

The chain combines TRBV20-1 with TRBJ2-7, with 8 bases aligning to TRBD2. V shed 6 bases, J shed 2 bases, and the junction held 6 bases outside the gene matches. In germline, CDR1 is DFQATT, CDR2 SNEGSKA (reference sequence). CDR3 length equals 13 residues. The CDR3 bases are TGCAGTGCCTTCCAGCGGGAGCCCTACGAGCAGTACTTC. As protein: CSAFQREPYEQYF.

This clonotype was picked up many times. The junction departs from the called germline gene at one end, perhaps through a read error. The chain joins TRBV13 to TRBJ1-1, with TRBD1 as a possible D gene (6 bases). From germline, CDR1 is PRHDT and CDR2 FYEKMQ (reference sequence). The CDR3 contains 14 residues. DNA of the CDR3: TGTGCCAGCAGCCTAGGGGGGACCTGGTATGAAGCTTTCTTT. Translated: CASSLGGTWYEAFF.

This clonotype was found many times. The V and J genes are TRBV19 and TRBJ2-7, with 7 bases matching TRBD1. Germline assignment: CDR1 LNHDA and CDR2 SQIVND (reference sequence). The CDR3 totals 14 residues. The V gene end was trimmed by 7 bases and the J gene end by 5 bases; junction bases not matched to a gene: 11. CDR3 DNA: TGTGCCAGTACCCGGACAGGCCTCCTTAACGAGCAGTACTTC. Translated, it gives CASTRTGLLNEQYF.

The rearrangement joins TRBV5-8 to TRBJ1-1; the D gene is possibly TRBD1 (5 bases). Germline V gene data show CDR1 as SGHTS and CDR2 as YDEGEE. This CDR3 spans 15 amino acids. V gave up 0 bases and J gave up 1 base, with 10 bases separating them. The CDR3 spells CASSLGLGPNTEAFF. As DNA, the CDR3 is TGTGCCAGCAGCTTGGGGCTGGGACCGAACACTGAAGCTTTCTTT.

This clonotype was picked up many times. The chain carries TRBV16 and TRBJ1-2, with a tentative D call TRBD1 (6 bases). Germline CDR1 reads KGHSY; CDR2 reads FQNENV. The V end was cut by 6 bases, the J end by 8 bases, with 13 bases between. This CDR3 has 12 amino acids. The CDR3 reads CASSPRGIGYTF. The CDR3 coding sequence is TGTGCCAGCAGTCCAAGGGGGATCGGCTACACCTTC.

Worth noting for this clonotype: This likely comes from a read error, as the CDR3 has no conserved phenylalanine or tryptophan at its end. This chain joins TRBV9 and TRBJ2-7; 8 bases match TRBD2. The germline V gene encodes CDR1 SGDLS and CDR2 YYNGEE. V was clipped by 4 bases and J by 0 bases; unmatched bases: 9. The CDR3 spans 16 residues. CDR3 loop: CASSPEGGRYSYEQYY. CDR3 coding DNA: TGTGCCAGCAGCCCAGAAGGCGGGAGGTACTCCTACGAGCAGTACTAC.